The next 25 T cell receptor beta chains were all read from a single sample in a study of blood T cell repertoires in COVID-19. Sequencing was performed with immunoSEQ multiplex PCR; in TCRdb, only in-frame clones are kept and a portion is missing. Among some 260,000 clones, about 88% were seen once, and the ten largest hold 0.99%. Sequenced sample: peripheral blood. The receptors shown here come from a woman between 35 and 50 years old who had recovered from COVID-19.

The chain carries TRBV5-1 and TRBJ1-5; no firm D call. This CDR3 has 13 amino acids. V was clipped by 1 base and J by 4 bases, with 6 bases between them. Looked up from germline, CDR1 is SGHRS and CDR2 is YFSETQ. CDR3 nucleotide sequence: TGCGCCAGCAGCTTGAGCCCGAATCAGCCCCAGCATTTT. It yields the protein CASSLSPNQPQHF.

In the case of this clone: This same CDR3 is encoded by further DNA sequences in the sample. The rearrangement uses TRBV12-3 or TRBV12-4 and TRBJ1-2; D gene ambiguous. The CDR3 has 13 residues. V was cut by 3 bases and J by 2 bases, with 7 bases left in between. CDR3 DNA sequence: TGTGCCAGCAGTTTGGGAGGAAACTATGGCTACACCTTC. This encodes CASSLGGNYGYTF.

The chain employs TRBV2 and TRBJ2-7, with D possibly matching TRBD1 (5 bases). The germline V and J ends were trimmed by 5 bases and 2 bases, with 10 bases remaining between them. This CDR3 contains 13 residues. CDR1 is SNHLY and CDR2 is FYNNEI in the germline V gene. This CDR3 reads CASSRQIPYEQYF. CDR3 coding DNA: TGTGCCAGCAGTCGACAGATCCCCTACGAGCAGTACTTC.

In its sample, this clone was seen once. This chain uses TRBV18 with TRBJ2-5, with 8 bases lining up with TRBD1. The germline CDR1 and CDR2 sequences are KGHSH and LQKENI. V was clipped by 1 base and J by 1 base; unmatched bases: 8. This CDR3 comprises 17 residues. CDR3 in amino acids: CASSPRGGQGTQETQYF. The CDR3 nucleotides read TGTGCCAGCTCACCACGAGGAGGACAGGGCACCCAAGAGACCCAGTACTTC.

This clone was recorded once. The chain employs TRBV11-3 and TRBJ2-2; 9 positions match TRBD2. This CDR3 comprises 14 residues. J was trimmed by 4 bases and V by 6 bases; bases with no gene match: 3. Per germline, CDR1 SGHNT and CDR2 YENEEA. Here the CDR3 reads CASRAGGITGELFF. CDR3 sequence (DNA): TGTGCCAGCAGAGCGGGAGGTATCACCGGGGAGCTGTTTTTT. Together with reference TRBV11-3 and TRBJ2-2, the CDR3 gives the full variable domain: EAGVVQSPRYKIIEKKQPVAFWCNPISGHNTLYWYLQNLGQGPELLIRYENEEAVDDSQLPKDRFSAERLKGVDSTLKIQPAELGDSAVYLCASRAGGITGELFFGEGSRLTVL.

This clone is a singleton in its sample. This chain links TRBV10-3 with TRBJ2-7; 7 bases match TRBD2. With V trimmed by 6 bases and J by 6 bases, 5 bases remained unmatched. Germline CDR1 reads ENHRY; CDR2 reads SYGVKD. The CDR3 is made up of 12 amino acids. DNA of the CDR3: TGTGCCATCAGGGCGGGAGTCGGCGAGCAGTACTTC. Translating gives CAIRAGVGEQYF.

V is TRBV12-5 and J is TRBJ2-2; perhaps TRBD1 as D (6 bases). The germline V gene encodes CDR1 LGHNT and CDR2 FRNRAP. This CDR3 region has 22 residues. Trimming pared 2 bases from V and 0 bases from J, leaving 28 bases between. In DNA, the CDR3 is TGTGCTAGTGGTTTGCAACCCACAGGGTTTGGGGCGTCCCTTACGAACACCGGGGAGCTGTTTTTT. As protein: CASGLQPTGFGASLTNTGELFF.

This rearrangement joins TRBV6-2 or TRBV6-3 to TRBJ2-3, with TRBD2 as a possible D gene (6 bases). CDR1 and CDR2 from the germline V gene are MNHEY and SVGEGT. Deletions cut 1 base from V and 1 base from J, with 12 bases between. This CDR3 contains 16 residues. The CDR3 protein is CASSYFSGAGTDTQYF. The CDR3 DNA sequence: TGTGCCAGCAGTTACTTTAGCGGCGCTGGCACAGATACGCAGTATTTT.

The gene calls are TRBV7-2 and TRBJ2-5; a possible D gene is TRBD1 (5 bases). Trimming removed 5 bases at V and 4 bases at J, with 14 bases between. Per the germline V gene, CDR1 is SGHTA and CDR2 is FQGNSA. The CDR3 runs to 14 residues. The DNA for the CDR3 is TGTGCCAGCAGCCCCCTGGGGCCCCCAGAGACCCAGTACTTC. Amino acid sequence: CASSPLGPPETQYF.

The chain has TRBV19 and TRBJ2-2; 7 bases match TRBD2. CDR3 length: 16 residues. Germline V gives CDR1 LNHDA, CDR2 SQIVND (reference sequence). The junction had 12 bases not matched to a gene; V was cut back by 7 bases and J by 4 bases. This CDR3 reads CASTMGLAVFTGELFF. The CDR3 coding sequence is TGTGCCAGTACCATGGGGCTAGCGGTCTTCACCGGGGAGCTGTTTTTT.

Regarding this clone: One end of the junction varies from germline; a read error may be responsible. The rearrangement uses TRBV7-7 and TRBJ2-1, with 9 positions matching TRBD2. The CDR3 totals 16 residues. Germline assignment: CDR1 SSHAT and CDR2 FNYEAQ (reference sequence). The CDR3 DNA follows: TGTGCTAGCAGCCCCCTAGCGGGGATCTCCTACAATGAGCAGTTCTTC. As protein: CASSPLAGISYNEQFF.

The genes are TRBV29-1 and TRBJ1-2, with TRBD1 matching 7 bases. CDR3 length: 13 amino acids. CDR1 is SQVTM, CDR2 ANQGSEA, per germline. After removal of 4 bases from V and 1 base from J, the junction contained 3 bases not matched to a gene. CDR3 sequence reads: CSVGTGFNYGYTF. The CDR3 DNA reads TGCAGCGTTGGGACAGGATTTAACTATGGCTACACCTTC.

The chain carries TRBV11-2 and TRBJ2-1; D is possibly TRBD2 (5 bases). The germline V gene has CDR1 SGHAT and CDR2 FQNNGV. CDR3 length: 16 residues. The germline V and J ends were trimmed by 1 base and 0 bases, with 10 bases remaining between them. This CDR3 reads CASSLGLRGSYNEQFF. The CDR3 DNA reads as TGTGCCAGCAGCTTAGGTTTACGGGGCTCCTACAATGAGCAGTTCTTC.

V is TRBV4-3 and J is TRBJ1-2, with unresolved D. V was cut by 4 bases and J by 7 bases, with 19 bases left in between. The CDR3 runs 15 residues. Germline V CDR1 and CDR2: LGHNA, YSLEER. Written as DNA, the CDR3 is TGCGCCAGCAGCCCGGGTAGTCGGGGTTCGGTTGGCTACACCTTC. It is translated as CASSPGSRGSVGYTF.

This chain uses TRBV5-5 with TRBJ1-3, with 7 bases that match TRBD1. The germline V gene has CDR1 SGHKS and CDR2 YYEKEE (reference sequence). The J segment lost 1 base and the V segment lost 1 base, leaving 8 bases of the junction unmatched. There are 17 residues in the CDR3. The CDR3 coding sequence is TGTGCCAGCAGCTTGACAGGGGTGGCGGGGTCTGGAAACACCATATATTTT. Its translation is CASSLTGVAGSGNTIYF.

The chain carries TRBV19 and TRBJ2-1; 9 bases match TRBD2. With 5 bases clipped from V and 2 bases from J, the junction kept 4 bases outside the gene matches. The CDR3 loop spans 15 amino acids. Germline assignment: CDR1 LNHDA and CDR2 SQIVND (reference sequence). CDR3 in amino acids: CASSYAGGPYNEQFF. The CDR3 DNA reads TGTGCCAGTAGTTACGCGGGAGGGCCCTACAATGAGCAGTTCTTC.

V usage is TRBV5-4 and J usage is TRBJ2-7; 8 positions agree with TRBD1. The V gene end was trimmed by 4 bases and the J gene end by 2 bases; junction bases not matched to a gene: 5. CDR1 is SGHNT, CDR2 YYREEE, per germline (reference sequence). The CDR3 totals 14 residues. CDR3 nucleotides: TGTGCCAGCAGCCCTCCAGGGGGCCCCTACGAGCAGTACTTC. Translating it yields CASSPPGGPYEQYF. The full variable domain, completed using reference TRBV5-4 and TRBJ2-7, is ETGVTQSPTHLIKTRGQQVTLRCSSQSGHNTVSWYQQALGQGPQFIFQYYREEENGRGNFPPRFSGLQFPNYSSELNVNALELDDSALYLCASSPPGGPYEQYFGPGTRLTVT.

V usage is TRBV2 and J usage is TRBJ2-4; D is possibly TRBD1 (6 bases). The V end lost 6 bases, the J end lost 6 bases, and 15 bases lay between the germline ends. The germline gives CDR1 SNHLY, CDR2 FYNNEI. The CDR3 length is 14 residues. The CDR3 is CASRANRDPNIQYF. Written as DNA, the CDR3 is TGTGCCAGCAGGGCAAACAGGGATCCAAACATTCAGTACTTC.

This rearrangement joins TRBV9 to TRBJ2-3, with 8 bases lining up with TRBD2. The CDR3 extends over 15 amino acids. With 2 bases clipped from V and 3 bases from J, the junction kept 5 bases outside the gene matches. Germline CDR1 and CDR2: SGDLS and YYNGEE. CDR3 sequence (DNA): TGTGCCAGCAGCGTCGGGGGGGCGCGGACAGATACGCAGTATTTT. Its translation: CASSVGGARTDTQYF.

This clone was detected only once. The genes are TRBV6-5 and TRBJ1-2; no clear D. Trimming took 7 bases from V and 2 from J, leaving 11 bases between them. Germline-derived CDR1 and CDR2 are MNHEY and SVGAGI. The CDR3 is made up of 13 amino acids. CDR3 region: CASTRGHNYGYTF. DNA of the CDR3: TGTGCCAGCACCCGCGGGCACAACTATGGCTACACCTTC.

The chain recombines TRBV30 with TRBJ2-5, with 12 nucleotides matching TRBD2. The CDR3 has 15 residues. The trim removed 5 bases at V and 5 bases at J, leaving 9 bases unmatched. The V gene's germline CDR1 is GTSNPN and CDR2 SVGIG (reference sequence). This CDR3 reads CAWHPSGRVGETQYF. In DNA form, the CDR3 reads TGTGCCTGGCATCCTAGCGGGAGGGTGGGGGAGACCCAGTACTTC.

The chain links TRBV19 to TRBJ1-4; 11 nucleotides align to TRBD1. The CDR3 runs to 14 residues. The V segment lost 7 bases and the J segment 6 bases; nucleotides outside the gene matches: 4. In germline, CDR1 is LNHDA, CDR2 SQIVND (reference sequence). CDR3 loop: CASTRDRGYEKLFF. The CDR3 DNA follows: TGTGCCAGTACCCGGGACAGGGGGTATGAAAAACTGTTTTTT.

This clone was found a few times. V is TRBV6-2 or TRBV6-3 and J is TRBJ2-7, with 7 bases fitting TRBD2. Germline CDR1 is MNHEY and CDR2 is SVGEGT. The J segment lost 2 bases and the V segment lost 1 base, leaving 2 bases of the junction unmatched. This CDR3 contains 14 residues. Here the CDR3 reads CASSYWGGAYEQYF. The CDR3 nucleotides are TGTGCCAGCAGTTACTGGGGGGGGGCCTACGAGCAGTACTTC.

In its sample, this clone was seen once. The J gene is TRBJ2-1, the V gene TRBV4-3; D may be TRBD2 (5 bases). The germline CDR1 and CDR2 sequences are LGHNA and YSLEER. Trimming removed 4 bases from V and 8 bases from J, with 12 bases in between. The CDR3 contains 13 residues. In DNA, the CDR3 is TGCGCCAGCAGCCTGGGGTCGGGGTATGAGCAGTTCTTC. It translates to CASSLGSGYEQFF.

The chain has TRBV3-1 (or the pseudogene TRBV3-2) and TRBJ2-5; D gene ambiguous. The CDR3 length is 12 residues. Germline V gene sequence: CDR1 LGHDT, CDR2 YNNKEL (reference sequence). V dropped 3 bases and J dropped 4 bases, with 6 bases sitting between them. The CDR3 DNA follows: TGTGCCAGCAGCCAGGGCCCAGAGACCCAGTACTTC. Protein sequence: CASSQGPETQYF.